This T cell receptor (beta chain) originates from a study of blood T cell repertoires in COVID-19 (dated by TCRdb to the early 2020s). Regarding the research as a whole: The collaborator samples originated in the United States, Italy and Spain and spanned the acute and convalescent phases of COVID-19. The material from the prospective study consisted of cDNA or gDNA derived from T cells, B-cell-depleted T cells, or PBMCs. Where available, HLA class I and class II types were taken from metadata supplied by the sample provider and were not determined by assay-based typing. A de-identified subject ID, COVID-19 status, age in years and sex were almost always included in the sample metadata. The dataset comprised deeply sampled blood TCRbeta repertoires from subjects exposed to, actively infected with, or recovered from COVID-19. A freely available public database, intended as a resource for researchers studying the immune response to SARS-CoV-2, is where the repertoires were released. The samples were drawn from the first 160 participants of the ongoing ImmuneRACE study and from 950 to 1,500 subjects provided by 6 global collaborators. Study-level results and caveats: The quantity of clinical and demographic metadata differed by source and by participant and was supplied without curation.

In Seattle, one collaborating source enrolled patients while the infection was active and tracked those patients longitudinally over the course of disease. The collaborating institutions used their own protocols to collect whole blood in K2EDTA tubes. For TCRbeta analysis, collaborators shipped samples as frozen whole blood, isolated PBMCs, or DNA extracted from either of those sample types. Of note for this clone: This receptor's antigen is unknown. No clone much larger than this one lies a single base away; base qualities are absent.

TCRbeta CDR3 regions were amplified from genomic DNA by means of the immunoSEQ Assay, a bias-controlled multiplex PCR. As for how the authors treated the data: The number of nucleated cells in each sample was estimated by amplification of reference gene primers within the assay. To quantify the absolute abundance of each unique TCRbeta CDR3 rearrangement, sequence reads were collapsed and filtered. Productive Simpson clonality was computed per sample as the square root of Simpson's diversity index over productive rearrangements. TCRdb stores this immuneACCESS table with in-frame sequences only. Part of the clones is absent; in the studies checked, under half of the shortfall reflects unresolved V genes, and no reason is known for the rest. Clone size and V and J calls were adopted from that table, with D and trimming inferred from the DNA. Present in this sample are 100,000 to 150,000 clones, 92% of which were seen just once. The leading ten clones occupy about 1.9% of the sample.

This TCR was recovered from a man aged 45-65 years with COVID-19, enrolled during active disease. The sample taken for sequencing was peripheral blood.

CDR3 reads: CASSQDAGVGNTIYF. The DNA reads as follows: TGTGCCAGCAGCCAAGATGCAGGGGTAGGAAACACCATATATTTT. Recombination linked TRBV3-1 (or the pseudogene TRBV3-2) to TRBJ1-3; TRBD1 might be the D gene, on 6 matching bases. There are 15 amino acids in the CDR3, from cysteine to phenylalanine inclusive. Of all the DNA, just the CDR3 is kept, 45 bases in frame from base 1. Trimming removed 0 bases from V and 4 bases from J, leaving 10 bases between the germline ends. The germline V gene (reference sequence) sets CDR1 to LGHDT and CDR2 to YNNKEL.